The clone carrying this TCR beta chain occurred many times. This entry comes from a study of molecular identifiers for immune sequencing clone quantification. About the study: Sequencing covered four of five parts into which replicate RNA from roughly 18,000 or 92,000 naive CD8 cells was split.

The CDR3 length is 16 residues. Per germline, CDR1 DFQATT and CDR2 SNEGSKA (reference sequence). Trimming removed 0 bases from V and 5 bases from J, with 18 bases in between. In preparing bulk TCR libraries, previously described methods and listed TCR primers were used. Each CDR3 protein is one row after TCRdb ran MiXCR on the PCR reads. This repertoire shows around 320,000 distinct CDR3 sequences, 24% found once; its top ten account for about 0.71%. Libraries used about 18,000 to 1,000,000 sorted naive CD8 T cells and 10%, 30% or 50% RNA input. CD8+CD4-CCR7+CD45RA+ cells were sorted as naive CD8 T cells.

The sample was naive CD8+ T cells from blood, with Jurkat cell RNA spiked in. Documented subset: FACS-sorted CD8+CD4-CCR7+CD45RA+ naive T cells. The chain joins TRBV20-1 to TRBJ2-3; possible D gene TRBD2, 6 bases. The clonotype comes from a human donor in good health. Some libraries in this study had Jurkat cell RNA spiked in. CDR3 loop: CSARDHSGGIGDTQYF. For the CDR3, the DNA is TGCAGTGCTAGAGATCATTCTGGCGGGATAGGAGATACGCAGTATTTT.